The clone carrying this T cell receptor (beta chain) was observed a single time. This specimen belongs to a study of blood T cell repertoires in COVID-19. Study information: Donors in the United States, Italy and Spain gave samples during acute or convalescent COVID-19. Nucleic acid was either cDNA or gDNA, and it came from T cells, B-cell-depleted T cells, or PBMCs.

Germline V gene sequence: CDR1 LNHDA, CDR2 SQIVND (reference sequence). The V and J ends lost 9 bases and 3 bases, in that order; junction bases with no gene match: 12. The CDR3 has 15 amino acids. Profiled with immunoSEQ multiplex PCR; TCRdb holds only in-frame clones, not every one. The repertoire includes about 200,000 clones, 86% of them detected once, and 3% to 4.5% sits in the top ten. The V call is TRBV19, the J call TRBJ2-5; 8 bases match TRBD2. The clonotype originates from a woman between 40 and 50 years old with acute COVID-19. Material: PBMCs or T cells enriched from blood (not recorded which). For the CDR3, the DNA is TGTGCCAGCGCACCCGGGGGCGGGAGGAAAGAGACCCAGTACTTC. Translated: CASAPGGGRKETQYF.